This TCR beta chain is drawn from a study of blood T cell repertoires in COVID-19. About the research overall: The samples span acute and convalescent COVID-19 from the United States, Italy and Spain.

Profiling relied on immunoSEQ multiplex PCR, and the TCRdb table lists in-frame clones only, not all of them. The sample has roughly 340,000 clones, approximately 89% seen once. The study recruited people aged 18 to 89 years across around 24 US areas. The junction had 10 bases not matched to a gene; V was cut back by 4 bases and J by 4 bases. The CDR3 runs to 16 residues. Germline-derived CDR1 and CDR2 are SGDLS and YYNGEE. This clonotype was obtained from a man aged 40-55 years in a cohort exposed to, infected with or recovered from COVID-19 (not recorded which). J is TRBJ2-7 and V is TRBV9; 11 bases map to TRBD2. Material for sequencing was PBMCs or T cells enriched from blood (not recorded which). In DNA, the CDR3 is TGTGCCAGCAGCACCACATCGGGACTAGCGGTATACGAGCAGTACTTC. It yields the protein CASSTTSGLAVYEQYF.